Listed below are T cell receptor beta chains from one sample, sequenced in a study of blood T cell repertoires in COVID-19. The table came from immunoSEQ multiplex PCR; TCRdb's copy has only in-frame clones and leaves some out. The sample includes fewer than 70,000 clones, roughly 90% of them seen just once. Input material: peripheral blood. The receptor set was obtained from a human donor in a cohort sampled during active COVID-19. Both conserved end residues are part of each CDR3. Each record gives: J gene, D gene, V gene, clone size, CDR3 DNA, CDR3 protein. The D gene is left open where the match is weak. Some rows mark clone size as missing; the rest say once, few, many or name a class of expanded clone.

TRBJ1-1 NA TRBV7-9 NA TGTGCCAGCAGCTTAGGCGGGGGAAGGACTGAAGCTTTCTTT CASSLGGGRTEAFF
TRBJ2-5 NA TRBV24-1 NA TGTGCCACCAGTGATTTGCAAGCAGGATGGGAGACCCAGTACTTC CATSDLQAGWETQYF
TRBJ1-1 NA TRBV19 NA TGTGCCAGTAGGGAGGGGAGACGGGTAAACACTGAAGCTTTCTTT CASREGRRVNTEAFF
TRBJ2-1 NA TRBV6-5 NA TGTGCCAGCAGTTACGGAGGGGCCTCCTACAATGAGCAGTTCTTC CASSYGGASYNEQFF
TRBJ1-6 NA TRBV6-5 NA TGTGCCAGCAGTTACATGGGAGTAAATTCACCCCTCCACTTT CASSYMGVNSPLHF
TRBJ2-1 TRBD1 TRBV9 NA TGTGCCAGCAGCGCCGCAATTGCAGGACAGGGGGTTTACAATGAGCAGTTCTTC CASSAAIAGQGVYNEQFF
TRBJ2-3 TRBD2 TRBV19 once TGTGCCAGTAGTTCTAGCGGTGGCACAGATACGCAGTATTTT CASSSSGGTDTQYF
TRBJ1-1 NA TRBV2 NA TGTGCCAGCAGTCCTACCGGGACACTTATCAACACTGAAGCTTTCTTT CASSPTGTLINTEAFF
TRBJ2-5 TRBD2 TRBV7-9 NA TGTGCCAGCAGCCCTGGACTAGCGGGGGGCCAAGAGACCCAGTACTTC CASSPGLAGGQETQYF
TRBJ1-1 NA TRBV14 NA TGTGCCAGCAGCCAACAGGGATCCGCTGAAGCTTTCTTT CASSQQGSAEAFF